These 9 T cell receptor beta chains were sequenced from one sample in a study of blood T cell repertoires in COVID-19. Sequencing used immunoSEQ multiplex PCR; TCRdb keeps in-frame clones, though not all of them. This sample yields about 120,000 clones, of which approximately 80% are seen a single time; over 7% belongs to the top ten. Sequenced input: peripheral blood. These receptor sequences come from a human donor in a cohort sampled during active COVID-19.

This chain links TRBV6-5 with TRBJ1-1; D unresolved. The germline gives CDR1 MNHEY, CDR2 SVGAGI. The length of the CDR3 is 15 residues. The V gene lost 3 bases and the J gene lost 0 bases, with 11 bases spanning the gap. The CDR3 sequence: CASSYGRGMNTEAFF. The CDR3 DNA is TGTGCCAGCAGTTATGGTCGGGGAATGAACACTGAAGCTTTCTTT.

The gene calls are TRBV28 and TRBJ1-2, with TRBD1 identical over 7 bases. The germline V gene has CDR1 MDHEN and CDR2 SYDVKM. CDR3 size: 14 residues. The ends lost 1 base at V and 3 bases at J; junction bases unmatched: 2. The chain's CDR3 is CASSLLGGDYGYTF. CDR3 nucleotides: TGTGCCAGCAGTTTATTAGGGGGCGACTATGGCTACACCTTC.

The CDR3 DNA reads as TGTGCCAGCAGGCTAGCCGGGCCAGATACGCAGTATTTT. Translated: CASRLAGPDTQYF. The rearrangement links TRBV28 to TRBJ2-3; D possibly corresponds to TRBD2 (5 bases). The CDR3 contains 13 residues. In germline, CDR1 is MDHEN, CDR2 SYDVKM. V lost 6 bases to trimming and J lost 4 bases, with 11 bases between them.

In its sample, this clone was seen many times. CDR3 in amino acids: CASSLGLEETQYF. CDR3 nucleotide sequence: TGTGCCAGCAGCTTGGGGCTAGAAGAGACCCAGTACTTC. The chain uses TRBV7-9 and TRBJ2-5; D is possibly TRBD1 (5 bases). The germline gives CDR1 SEHNR, CDR2 FQNEAQ (reference sequence). V lost 3 bases to trimming and J lost 3 bases, with 8 bases between them. The CDR3 contains 13 residues.

The rearrangement joins TRBV20-1 to TRBJ1-1, with 10 bases identical to TRBD1. Germline V gives CDR1 DFQATT, CDR2 SNEGSKA (reference sequence). Germline trimming cut 3 bases from V and 4 bases from J; bases unmatched to any gene: 8. The CDR3 covers 15 residues. In DNA, the CDR3 is TGCAGTGCTAGTCCAACCGGGACAGGGGTCACTGAAGCTTTCTTT. Translating it yields CSASPTGTGVTEAFF.

This clone came up a few times. The chain employs TRBV10-1 and TRBJ2-7, with 7 bases fitting TRBD2. In germline, CDR1 is WNHNN, CDR2 SYGVQD (reference sequence). V gave up 2 bases and J gave up 4 bases; unmatched junction bases: 2. This CDR3 contains 13 residues. The CDR3 DNA reads TGCGCCAGCAGTGAGGCTAGCGGATACGAGCAGTACTTC. This sequence encodes CASSEASGYEQYF.

This chain connects TRBV2 to TRBJ2-7; a weak D match, TRBD1 (6 bases). From germline, CDR1 is SNHLY and CDR2 FYNNEI. V was cut by 1 base and J by 2 bases, with 9 bases left in between. The CDR3 loop spans 14 amino acids. Here the CDR3 DNA reads TGTGCCAGCAGTGAAGGGACAGCGACCTACGAGCAGTACTTC. This sequence encodes CASSEGTATYEQYF.

As concerns this clone: Other DNA variants within this sample encode the same CDR3. The chain links TRBV4-1 to TRBJ1-4, with 8 bases that match TRBD1. Germline CDR1 reads MGHRA; CDR2 reads YSYEKL. The CDR3 is 15 residues long. V shed 0 bases, J shed 8 bases, and the junction held 5 bases outside the gene matches. This CDR3 reads CASSQDGTGGEKLFF. The CDR3 DNA follows: TGCGCCAGCAGCCAAGACGGGACAGGCGGAGAAAAACTGTTTTTT.

This clone was seen just once. The chain joins TRBV9 to TRBJ2-3; perhaps TRBD1 as D (6 bases). The V end lost 0 bases, the J end lost 0 bases, and 8 bases lay between the germline ends. The CDR3 covers 15 residues. The germline V gene has CDR1 SGDLS and CDR2 YYNGEE. CDR3 amino acids: CASSVATGSTDTQYF. The CDR3 nucleotides read TGTGCCAGCAGCGTAGCGACAGGTAGCACAGATACGCAGTATTTT. Based on the CDR3 plus reference TRBV9 and TRBJ2-3, the full variable domain is DSGVTQTPKHLITATGQRVTLRCSPRSGDLSVYWYQQSLDQGLQFLIQYYNGEERAKGNILERFSAQQFPDLHSELNLSSLELGDSALYFCASSVATGSTDTQYFGPGTRLTVL.